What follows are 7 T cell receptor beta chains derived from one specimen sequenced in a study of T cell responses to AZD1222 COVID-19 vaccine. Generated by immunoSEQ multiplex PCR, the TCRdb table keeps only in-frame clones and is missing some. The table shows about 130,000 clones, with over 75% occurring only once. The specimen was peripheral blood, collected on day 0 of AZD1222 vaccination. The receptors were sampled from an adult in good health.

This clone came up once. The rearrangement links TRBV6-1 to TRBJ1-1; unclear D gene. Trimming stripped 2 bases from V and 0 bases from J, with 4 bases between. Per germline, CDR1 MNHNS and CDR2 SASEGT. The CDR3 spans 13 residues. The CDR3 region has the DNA TGTGCCAGCAGTGAAATGTTGAACACTGAAGCTTTCTTT. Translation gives CASSEMLNTEAFF.

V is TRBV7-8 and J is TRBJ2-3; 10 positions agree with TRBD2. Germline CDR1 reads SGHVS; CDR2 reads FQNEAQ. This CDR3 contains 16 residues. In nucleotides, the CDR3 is TGTGCATCTAACACCGGGACTAGCGACAGCACAGATACGCAGTATTTT. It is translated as CASNTGTSDSTDTQYF. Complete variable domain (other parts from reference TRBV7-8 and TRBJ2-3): GAGVSQSPRYKVAKRGQDVALRCDPISGHVSLFWYQQALGQGPEFLTYFQNEAQLDKSGLPSDRFFAERPEGSVSTLKIQRTQQEDSAVYLCASNTGTSDSTDTQYFGPGTRLTVL.

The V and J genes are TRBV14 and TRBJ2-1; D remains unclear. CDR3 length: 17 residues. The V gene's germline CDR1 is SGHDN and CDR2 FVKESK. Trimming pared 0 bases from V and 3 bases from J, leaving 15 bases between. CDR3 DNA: TGTGCCAGCAGCCAAGATGAGTCAACCCCCGTCTACAATGAGCAGTTCTTC. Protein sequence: CASSQDESTPVYNEQFF.

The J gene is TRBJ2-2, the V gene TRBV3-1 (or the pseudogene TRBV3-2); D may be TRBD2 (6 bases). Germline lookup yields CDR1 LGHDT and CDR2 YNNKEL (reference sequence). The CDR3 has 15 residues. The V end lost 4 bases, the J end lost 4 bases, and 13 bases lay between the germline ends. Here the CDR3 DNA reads TGTGCCAGCAGCCGGCGACTAGAAGGCACCGGGGAGCTGTTTTTT. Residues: CASSRRLEGTGELFF.

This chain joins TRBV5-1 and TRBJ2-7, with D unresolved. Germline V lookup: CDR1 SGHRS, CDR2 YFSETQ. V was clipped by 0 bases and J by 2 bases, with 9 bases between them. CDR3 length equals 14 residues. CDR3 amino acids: CASSLESATYEQYF. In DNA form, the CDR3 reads TGCGCCAGCAGCTTGGAGTCGGCTACCTACGAGCAGTACTTC.

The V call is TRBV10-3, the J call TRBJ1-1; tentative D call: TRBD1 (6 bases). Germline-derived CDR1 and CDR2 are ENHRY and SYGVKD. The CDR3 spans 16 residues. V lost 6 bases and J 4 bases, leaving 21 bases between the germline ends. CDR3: CAISPWAGDGSTEAFF. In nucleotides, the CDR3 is TGTGCCATCAGCCCCTGGGCAGGGGACGGGAGCACTGAAGCTTTCTTT.

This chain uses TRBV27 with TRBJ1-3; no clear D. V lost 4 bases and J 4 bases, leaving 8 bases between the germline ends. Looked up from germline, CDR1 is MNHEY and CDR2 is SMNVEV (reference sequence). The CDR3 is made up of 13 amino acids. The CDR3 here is CASSSPSGNTIYF. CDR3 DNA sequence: TGTGCCAGCAGTTCCCCCTCCGGAAACACCATATATTTT.